This T cell receptor (beta chain) was profiled in a study of tumor-infiltrating lymphocytes in primary liver carcinoma (dated by TCRdb to the late 2010s). For context, the study as a whole: Of the five patients, three men and two women aged 30 to 69 years, four had hepatocellular carcinoma and one had combined HCC and intrahepatic cholangiocarcinoma. The five patients had tumors staged T1-T3 N0M0, with maximum diameters ranging from roughly 4.2 to 11 cm. Each sample produced about 3.5 to 7.5 million productive TCRbeta reads, and read depth showed no significant difference between tissue types. For each liver tumor, the study sampled five regions along with adjacent normal tissue and blood, and applied TCRbeta repertoire sequencing, expression microarrays and whole-exome sequencing. TCRbeta repertoire sequencing covered 35 specimens from 5 patients: around 25 tumor regions, 5 adjacent noncancerous liver tissues and 5 peripheral blood samples. To link TCRbeta repertoire diversity to the local molecular phenotype, the 20 to 25 tumor region samples were profiled with Agilent mRNA microarrays. Repertoires from technical replicates were highly reproducible, with mean shared-clone rates approximately 0.9 and correlation coefficients above 0.95. The study at large found these results: Just about 7.5-25% of top clones turned up in all five regions of a tumor, which suggests spatial heterogeneity among tumor-infiltrating T cells. Because only the TCR beta chain was sequenced and unpaired alpha chains were not captured, true repertoire diversity is likely underestimated. Consistent with antigen-driven expansion, pairs of tumor regions showed higher repertoire overlap (mean around 35%) than either tumor-adjacent pairs (approximately 17%) or tumor-blood pairs (roughly 14%). The study included only a handful of patients, and the authors note findings should be validated in a larger study. The top 250 clones accounted for a significantly greater share of the repertoire in tumors than in blood (p = 0.039). Because the samples were bulk and unsorted, CD4+ and CD8+ T cell repertoires could not be compared.

Measured from the cysteine to the phenylalanine, the CDR3 is 16 residues long. Only the CDR3 portion is preserved as DNA: 48 bases, with reading frame beginning at the first base. From the germline V gene, CDR1 is MGHRA and CDR2 is YSYEKL. Using a constant-region primer and ProtoScript II reverse transcriptase, TCRbeta-specific cDNA was reverse-transcribed from roughly 460 ng total RNA. TCRbeta libraries were built with three nested multiplex PCR rounds, a slightly modified ARM-PCR procedure. The first two PCR rounds used multiplex TRBV1-TRBV30 forward primers with a Cbeta reverse primer, each for approximately 9 cycles. Sample barcodes and Illumina adapters were attached in a final 25-cycle PCR using Deep VentR polymerase. Before sequencing, amplicons between 200 and 500 bp were purified from gel using a QIAquick gel extraction kit. An Illumina HiSeq 2500 was used to sequence the TCRbeta amplicons with 250-bp paired-end reads. The paper's processing steps were these. Quality trimming of reads was performed with Trimmomatic v0.33, and paired reads were merged with FLASH v1.2.11 so that full CDR3 sequences could be recovered. V, D and J germline segments were assigned to the rearranged TCRbeta sequences by MiGEC v1.2.1b. VDJtools v1.0.0 computed clonotype statistics and Shannon-Wiener diversity indices. Except for diversity analysis, only each sample's 250 most abundant clonotypes were used in subsequent analyses to reduce sampling bias. TCRdb trimmed public reads at Q25 via fastp, called clones via MiXCR and kept in-frame beta chains. Rows merge per CDR3 protein into single entries with the most common DNA and genes. Clone size and V and J calls follow TCRdb, not the original study. For this sample there are fewer than 25,000 distinct CDR3 sequences; over 65% appear just once. The ten largest account for 41% of the sample.

On this clonotype itself: What antigen it recognizes has not been identified. The junction departs from the called germline gene at one end, perhaps through a read error.

Total RNA and DNA were co-extracted from around 20-30 mg of bulk tissue with the AllPrep DNA/RNA mini kit, without cell sorting. Between late 2015 and March 2016, about 5 patients in China with histopathologically diagnosed primary liver carcinoma had surgical resection. At the time of sampling, the patients were treatment-naive and had chronic HBV infection. Five spatially separated regions were sampled per tumor: superior, inferior, left-lateral and right-lateral poles, plus the tumor centre. Histology showed that every tumor sample contained more than 80% viable tumor cells. Each fresh piece of tumor and adjacent tissue was cut in two, with one half stored in RNAlater at -80 degrees C and the other half sent for histology.

This TCR derives from a man aged 35 to 55 with primary liver carcinoma and hepatitis B virus infection. The chain employs TRBV4-1 and TRBJ2-7; possibly the D gene is TRBD2, per 5 matching bases. Material: liver tumor tissue from sampling region 1. The cell subset or site label, as the study defines it: tumor region T1, superior pole. The nucleotide sequence is TGCGCCAGCAGCCAATCCCAAGCGGAGCCACTATACGAGCAATACTTC. Its translation is CASSQSQAEPLYEQYF.